This TCR beta chain was identified during a study of cytomegalovirus exposure and HLA in healthy donors. Study outcomes and limitations: Certain indistinguishable V segments, among them TRBV6-2 and TRBV6-3, were excluded. As a later analysis showed, a missense DCLRE1C variant was linked to trimming of TCR beta V- and J-genes.

Trimming took 5 bases from V and 6 from J, leaving 20 bases between them. The CDR3 runs to 15 residues. Per germline, CDR1 SGHVS and CDR2 FNYEAQ. A multiplex PCR was run with 60 Vbeta primers and 13 Jbeta primers. Measured with immunoSEQ multiplex PCR; TCRdb has only the in-frame clones, and not every one. This table has 95,000 to 150,000 clones, around 85% appearing once. This clone was found a few times. Its antigen is still unknown. The TCR comes from a man aged 18 to 35 in good health and CMV-seropositive. The chain combines TRBV7-6 with TRBJ2-7, with D tentatively TRBD2 (5 bases). Specimen: PBMCs. The CDR3 loop is CASSPRGSAPLEQYF. Written as DNA, the CDR3 is TGTGCCAGCAGCCCCCGGGGAAGCGCCCCCCTCGAGCAGTACTTC. Using reference TRBV7-6 and TRBJ2-7 for the parts outside the CDR3, the full variable domain is GAGVSQSPRYKVTKRGQDVALRCDPISGHVSLYWYRQALGQGPEFLTYFNYEAQQDKSGLPNDRFSAERPEGSISTLTIQRTEQRDSAMYRCASSPRGSAPLEQYFGPGTRLTVT.